Following are 29 T cell receptor beta chains from one sample sequenced in a study of identical twins. Each CDR3 protein is one row after TCRdb ran MiXCR on the 5' RACE reads. The sample contains 1.5 million to 2 million distinct CDR3 sequences, around a third of which appear only once. The sequencing input was cord blood. These receptors originate from a newborn girl in good health.

The J gene is TRBJ2-3, the V gene TRBV20-1; 9 bases fit TRBD2. This CDR3 comprises 14 residues. The germline CDR1 and CDR2 sequences are DFQATT and SNEGSKA (reference sequence). V shed 4 bases, J shed 3 bases, and the junction held 5 bases outside the gene matches. The CDR3: CSAKGGGATDTQYF. CDR3 nucleotide sequence: TGCAGTGCTAAGGGCGGGGGGGCAACAGATACGCAGTATTTT.

Remarks on this clonotype: This may come from a read error, since a much larger clone is one base off. The chain joins TRBV10-3 to TRBJ2-7; a weak D match, TRBD2 (6 bases). The DNA matches TRBJ2-5 better at its end, which makes the J call doubtful. Germline V gene sequence: CDR1 ENHRY, CDR2 SYGVKD. The CDR3 is 11 residues long. In DNA, the CDR3 is TGTGCCATCGATGTGGGAGGGACCCAGTACTTC. Amino acids: CAIDVGGTQYF.

V is TRBV20-1 and J is TRBJ1-4; D remains unclear. V was cut by 2 bases and J by 7 bases, with 11 bases left in between. The germline gives CDR1 DFQATT, CDR2 SNEGSKA (reference sequence). The CDR3 is 13 residues long. The CDR3 coding sequence is TGCAGTGCTAGAAGAGGGTCCTCTGAAAAACTGTTTTTT. Translated: CSARRGSSEKLFF.

The chain employs TRBV19 and TRBJ1-5; TRBD1 aligns across 8 bases. This CDR3 spans 13 amino acids. CDR1 is LNHDA and CDR2 is SQIVND in the germline V gene (reference sequence). V dropped 9 bases and J dropped 7; count of bases not matched to a gene: 8. The CDR3 DNA reads TGTGCCAGCCGACGGGACAGGCGGCAGCCCCAGCATTTT. Amino acid sequence: CASRRDRRQPQHF.

This clonotype occurred a few times. V gene TRBV5-1 combines with J gene TRBJ2-1, with TRBD2 matching over 11 bases. CDR1 SGHRS and CDR2 YFSETQ come from the germline V gene. Trimming took 7 bases from V and 0 from J; bases not matched to a gene: 3. This CDR3 is built from 15 residues. CDR3 DNA: TGCGCCAGCGCTACTAGCGGGAGCTCCTACAATGAGCAGTTCTTC. Translated, it gives CASATSGSSYNEQFF.

The chain carries TRBV5-8 and TRBJ1-5; possible D gene TRBD1, 6 bases. CDR1 and CDR2 (germline): SGHTS, YDEGEE. The CDR3 extends over 17 amino acids. Trimming took off 5 bases at V and 0 bases at J, with 18 bases between the two ends. The CDR3 loop is CASSMVLHRDSNQPQHF. Here the CDR3 DNA reads TGTGCCAGCAGTATGGTTCTTCACAGGGATAGCAATCAGCCCCAGCATTTT.

This chain connects TRBV18 to TRBJ1-5; 7 bases match TRBD1. Germline CDR1 reads KGHSH; CDR2 reads LQKENI. With V trimmed by 4 bases and J by 9 bases, 9 bases remained unmatched. CDR3 length: 14 residues. In DNA form, the CDR3 reads TGTGCCAGCTCACACCCAGGGGGTTACCGGCCCCAGCATTTT. Translated: CASSHPGGYRPQHF.

The chain combines TRBV15 with TRBJ2-7; 9 bases fit TRBD1. The CDR3 totals 16 residues. The germline CDR1 and CDR2 sequences are LNHNV and YYDKDF (reference sequence). V shed 3 bases and J 1 base; nucleotides not matched to a gene: 7. The CDR3, as DNA: TGTGCCACCAGCAGTGTTCCGGGACAGGGATCCTACGAGCAGTACTTC. Its translation is CATSSVPGQGSYEQYF.

This chain uses TRBV20-1 with TRBJ1-3; no definite D call. The V end was cut by 1 base, the J end by 2 bases, with 6 bases between. The CDR3 sequence is 13 residues long. Germline CDR1 reads DFQATT; CDR2 reads SNEGSKA (reference sequence). The CDR3 region is CSARVIAGNTIYF. The CDR3, as DNA: TGCAGTGCTAGAGTCATAGCTGGAAACACCATATATTTT.

This clonotype was counted between two and nine times. The chain recombines TRBV10-3 with TRBJ1-2, with unresolved D. The CDR3 has 11 residues. V was clipped by 6 bases and J by 6 bases, with 8 bases between them. CDR1 and CDR2 (germline): ENHRY, SYGVKD. CDR3 region: CAIRTADGYTF. The CDR3 DNA reads TGTGCCATCAGGACGGCAGATGGCTACACCTTC.

This chain joins TRBV23-1 and TRBJ1-5; TRBD1 is a possible D gene (5 bases). TRBV23-1 is treated as an ORF (open reading frame) with a function not yet certain. This CDR3 is 15 amino acids long. V was shortened by 10 bases and J by 6 bases, with 22 bases between the two germline ends. DNA of the CDR3: TGCGCCACCTCGGCGGGAACAGGCATCATTCAGCCCCAGCATTTT. Its translation is CATSAGTGIIQPQHF.

V and J are TRBV3-1 and TRBJ1-1; a possible D gene is TRBD1 (5 bases). The V gene's germline CDR1 is LGHDT and CDR2 YNNKEL (reference sequence). Trimming took 4 bases from V and 0 from J, leaving 15 bases between them. The CDR3 is 16 amino acids. CDR3 coding DNA: TGTGCCAGCAGCCGCCCCCCGCCAGGGTTGAACACTGAAGCTTTCTTT. Translation gives CASSRPPPGLNTEAFF. The whole variable domain, remainder taken from reference TRBV3-1 and TRBJ1-1, is DTAVSQTPKYLVTQMGNDKSIKCEQNLGHDTMYWYKQDSKKFLKIMFSYNNKELIINETVPNRFSPKSPDKAHLNLHINSLELGDSAVYFCASSRPPPGLNTEAFFGQGTRLTVV.

The gene calls are TRBV10-3 and TRBJ2-7; a possible D gene is TRBD2 (5 bases). CDR3 length equals 13 residues. V gave up 4 bases and J gave up 0 bases, with 7 bases separating them. The germline V gene has CDR1 ENHRY and CDR2 SYGVKD. This chain's CDR3 is CAISGLSSYEQYF. In DNA form, the CDR3 reads TGTGCCATCAGTGGACTATCCTCCTACGAGCAGTACTTC.

This clonotype was observed a handful of times. The chain combines TRBV9 with TRBJ2-3, with 8 positions matching TRBD2. The CDR3 covers 15 residues. Trimming took 4 bases from V and 6 from J; bases not matched to a gene: 10. CDR1 is SGDLS and CDR2 is YYNGEE in the germline V gene. In DNA form, the CDR3 reads TGTGCCAGCAGCTCGGCTAGCGGGCGGACGGATACGCAGTATTTT. Residues: CASSSASGRTDTQYF.

A few counts support this clonotype. The V and J genes are TRBV11-2 and TRBJ2-1, with D maybe TRBD2 (5 bases). The V gene's germline CDR1 is SGHAT and CDR2 FQNNGV. Trimming left V 2 bases short and J 6 bases short, with 20 bases between. The CDR3 sequence is 17 residues long. CDR3: CASSLSTASRRTNEQFF. The CDR3 region has the DNA TGTGCCAGCAGCTTATCAACGGCTAGCCGAAGAACCAATGAGCAGTTCTTC.

The chain carries TRBV20-1 and TRBJ2-1; TRBD2 matches at 7 bases. The length of the CDR3 is 15 residues. V lost 5 bases, J lost 0 bases, and 7 bases stayed unmatched. Looked up from germline, CDR1 is DFQATT and CDR2 is SNEGSKA (reference sequence). The CDR3 nucleotides read TGCAGTGCTTGGAAACGCGGGAGCTCCTACAATGAGCAGTTCTTC. This sequence encodes CSAWKRGSSYNEQFF.

This chain uses TRBV20-1 with TRBJ2-1, with 10 positions matching TRBD2. Germline CDR1 reads DFQATT; CDR2 reads SNEGSKA (reference sequence). The CDR3 is 16 residues long. V dropped 1 base and J dropped 5; count of bases not matched to a gene: 8. In nucleotides, the CDR3 is TGCAGTGCTAGAGGGCCCACTAGCGGGACGAACAATGAGCAGTTCTTC. Its protein is CSARGPTSGTNNEQFF.

This clonotype was observed a few times. The chain has TRBV10-3 and TRBJ2-3; no definite D call. Trimming shortened V by 5 bases and J by 0 bases, and 6 bases separated the two germline ends. The CDR3 covers 13 residues. In germline, CDR1 is ENHRY, CDR2 SYGVKD. The CDR3, as DNA: TGTGCCATCAGTACCACTAGCACAGATACGCAGTATTTT. Its protein is CAISTTSTDTQYF.

The rearrangement uses TRBV5-1 and TRBJ1-3, with 7 bases that match TRBD1. CDR3 length: 12 residues. From germline, CDR1 is SGHRS and CDR2 YFSETQ. V was clipped by 4 bases and J by 8 bases; unmatched bases: 3. CDR3 nucleotide sequence: TGCGCCAGCAGCACCACAGGGGACACCATATATTTT. Its translation: CASSTTGDTIYF.

In its sample, this clonotype was seen many times. This chain links TRBV10-3 with TRBJ2-1; a weak D match, TRBD1 (6 bases). Deletions cut 0 bases from V and 3 bases from J, with 9 bases between. Per germline, CDR1 ENHRY and CDR2 SYGVKD. The CDR3 totals 15 residues. The CDR3 DNA follows: TGTGCCATCAGTGAGTCGGGGGACAACTACAATGAGCAGTTCTTC. Amino acid sequence: CAISESGDNYNEQFF.

The chain combines TRBV5-1 with TRBJ1-4; D might be TRBD1 (5 bases). The CDR3 loop spans 14 amino acids. V lost 4 bases and J 6 bases, leaving 13 bases between the germline ends. Germline-derived CDR1 and CDR2 are SGHRS and YFSETQ. CDR3 coding DNA: TGCGCCAGCAGCCGTGGGGGGAATGATGAAAAACTGTTTTTT. It codes for CASSRGGNDEKLFF.

Here the CDR3 reads CATSRDRGGLARSWETQYF. For the CDR3, the DNA is TGTGCCACCAGCAGAGATCGAGGCGGACTAGCGAGGAGTTGGGAGACCCAGTACTTC. The V call is TRBV15, the J call TRBJ2-7; the match to TRBD2 covers 9 bases. The DNA matches TRBJ2-5 better at its end, which makes the J call doubtful. The CDR3 spans 19 residues. Germline loops: CDR1 LNHNV, CDR2 YYDKDF (reference sequence).

The chain links TRBV6-5 to TRBJ2-7; 7 nucleotides match TRBD2. The CDR3 spans 14 residues. The germline CDR1 and CDR2 sequences are MNHEY and SVGAGI. J lost 5 bases, V lost 0 bases, and 4 bases had no gene match. CDR3 loop: CASSYSSLADEQYF. DNA of the CDR3: TGTGCCAGCAGTTACTCGAGTCTAGCGGACGAGCAGTACTTC.

The rearrangement joins TRBV25-1 to TRBJ2-2; TRBD1 agrees at 7 bases. Per germline, CDR1 MGHDK and CDR2 SYGVNS. This CDR3 contains 16 residues. V trimming: 8 bases; J trimming: 3 bases; junction bases outside the gene matches: 12. CDR3 loop: CASHRTGYMDTGELFF. The CDR3 DNA reads TGTGCCAGCCACCGGACAGGCTATATGGACACCGGGGAGCTGTTTTTT.

The chain links TRBV10-3 to TRBJ2-1; 10 bases are a match to TRBD2. Trimming removed 0 bases from V and 6 bases from J; junction bases left unmatched: 2. The germline CDR1 and CDR2 sequences are ENHRY and SYGVKD. CDR3 length: 15 residues. The CDR3 is CAISESSSGSNEQFF. The CDR3 DNA reads TGTGCCATCAGTGAGTCTTCTAGCGGGAGCAATGAGCAGTTCTTC.

The gene calls are TRBV6-1 and TRBJ2-1, with TRBD2 as a possible D gene (5 bases). CDR1 is MNHNS and CDR2 is SASEGT in the germline V gene. The CDR3 totals 11 residues. V lost 2 bases and J 14 bases, leaving 10 bases between the germline ends. This chain's CDR3 is CASSELQEEFF. CDR3 sequence (DNA): TGTGCCAGCAGTGAATTGCAGGAGGAGTTCTTC.

This clonotype was recorded a few times. The V call is TRBV28, the J call TRBJ1-2; TRBD1 aligns across 7 bases. The germline V gene has CDR1 MDHEN and CDR2 SYDVKM. The junction had 7 bases not matched to a gene; V was cut back by 5 bases and J by 1 base. The CDR3 spans 15 residues. CDR3 region: CASSVLTGFNYGYTF. CDR3 bases: TGTGCCAGCAGTGTACTGACAGGGTTTAACTATGGCTACACCTTC.

This chain uses TRBV7-9 with TRBJ2-7; 8 bases match TRBD1. The germline V gene has CDR1 SEHNR and CDR2 FQNEAQ (reference sequence). This CDR3 is 15 amino acids long. The junction had 4 bases not matched to a gene; V was cut back by 3 bases and J by 0 bases. The CDR3 sequence: CASSFDRGNSYEQYF. DNA for the CDR3: TGTGCCAGCAGCTTTGACAGGGGAAACTCCTACGAGCAGTACTTC.

This clonotype occurred a few times. The chain uses TRBV7-2 and TRBJ2-7; the D call may be TRBD1 or TRBD2 (5 bases each). Trimming took 1 base from V and 2 from J, leaving 12 bases between them. CDR3 length: 15 amino acids. The germline CDR1 and CDR2 sequences are SGHTA and FQGNSA. CDR3 coding DNA: TGTGCCAGCAGCTTAGTTCGGGACGGTCCCTACGAGCAGTACTTC. Its translation: CASSLVRDGPYEQYF.